Listed here are 8 T cell receptor beta chains from one sample, sequenced in a study of T cells in Graves' hyperthyroidism and ophthalmopathy. Amplified TCR beta CDR3 regions came from RNA transcripts. Carried out on the TCR CDR3, a first-round RT-PCR used the HTBI primer set. TCRdb re-called the multiplex PCR reads through MiXCR, storing one row per CDR3 protein. The profile covers 500,000 to 600,000 distinct CDR3 sequences, with 15% to 20% appearing a single time and about 50% taken by the ten largest. Material for sequencing was blood. The receptors derive from a man aged 40-55 years with Graves' ophthalmopathy.

To note about this clonotype: This may come from a read error, since a much larger clone is one base off. The chain combines TRBV7-8 with TRBJ2-7; 10 bases align to TRBD2. J gave up 5 bases and V 5 bases, and 21 bases lay outside the gene matches. The CDR3 runs 19 residues. Per the germline V gene, CDR1 is SGHVS and CDR2 is FQNEAQ. Here the CDR3 DNA reads TGTGCCAGCAGCCCAGACCCCCAAATAGCGGGAGGCCCGGGGGACGAGCAGTACTTC. Protein sequence: CASSPDPQIAGGPGDEQYF.

This chain uses TRBV12-3 or TRBV12-4 with TRBJ1-4, with D possibly being TRBD1 (5 bases). Trimming removed 8 bases at V and 6 bases at J, with 16 bases between. The CDR3 is 14 amino acids. CDR3 sequence reads: CASALRDGYEKLFF. DNA of the CDR3: TGTGCCAGCGCCCTGAGGGACGGTTATGAAAAACTGTTTTTT.

This chain joins TRBV27 and TRBJ1-2; a possible D gene is TRBD1 (5 bases). The length of the CDR3 is 12 residues. Trimming cost V 4 bases and J 8 bases, with 11 bases left between them. Germline CDR1 reads MNHEY; CDR2 reads SMNVEV (reference sequence). Here the CDR3 reads CASSSPAGGYTF. DNA of the CDR3: TGTGCCAGCAGTTCCCCCGCAGGGGGCTACACCTTC.

The rearrangement links TRBV20-1 to TRBJ2-1; D ambiguous. V gave up 4 bases and J gave up 3 bases, with 10 bases separating them. The CDR3 sequence is 13 residues long. Per germline, CDR1 DFQATT and CDR2 SNEGSKA (reference sequence). CDR3 loop: CSAMEWGYNEQFF. CDR3 bases: TGCAGTGCTATGGAGTGGGGCTACAATGAGCAGTTCTTC.

This clonotype occurred many times. The rearrangement joins TRBV12-3 or TRBV12-4 to TRBJ1-5; no clear D gene. V was pared by 1 base and J by 5 bases, with 15 bases between. The CDR3 is made up of 16 amino acids. CDR3 amino acids: CASSLVGSPYYQPQHF. As DNA, the CDR3 is TGTGCCAGCAGTTTAGTTGGGTCCCCATATTATCAGCCCCAGCATTTT.

In its sample, this clonotype was seen many times. The chain links TRBV20-1 to TRBJ2-1, with 8 bases matching TRBD2. Germline values: CDR1 DFQATT, CDR2 SNEGSKA (reference sequence). J was trimmed by 4 bases and V by 2 bases; bases with no gene match: 1. The CDR3 consists of 13 residues. The CDR3 DNA reads as TGCAGTGCTAGACTAGCGGGTTACAATGAGCAGTTCTTC. The encoded protein is CSARLAGYNEQFF.

This clonotype was seen at least ten times. V is TRBV5-1 and J is TRBJ1-2; the match to TRBD1 covers 10 bases. This CDR3 region has 18 residues. The ends lost 0 bases at V and 4 bases at J; junction bases unmatched: 12. CDR1 SGHRS and CDR2 YFSETQ come from the germline V gene. In nucleotides, the CDR3 is TGCGCCAGCAGCTTGGGCCCCGCTGGGACAGGGGAACTCTATGGCTACACCTTC. As protein: CASSLGPAGTGELYGYTF.

This clonotype appeared many times. The chain links TRBV2 to TRBJ1-5; D not certain. The CDR3 sequence is 14 residues long. Germline V CDR1 and CDR2: SNHLY, FYNNEI. V was cut by 4 bases and J by 0 bases, with 7 bases left in between. For the CDR3, the DNA is TGTGCCAGCAGTGCTACGGATAGCAATCAGCCCCAGCATTTT. Protein: CASSATDSNQPQHF.